The clone carrying this T cell receptor (beta chain) appeared many times. Its antigen is currently unknown. Per germline, CDR1 SGHTA and CDR2 FQGTGA. The CDR3 extends over 14 amino acids. The J segment lost 2 bases and the V segment lost 5 bases, leaving 2 bases of the junction unmatched. These data come from a study of T cell repertoires in cytomegalovirus infection. Each CDR3 protein is one row after TCRdb ran MiXCR on the reads. This table has roughly 250,000 distinct CDR3 sequences, 10% to 15% appearing once. Study conclusions and caveats: The study identified carriers of CMV plus the relevant HLA from cumulative public TCR beta family frequency.

Material for sequencing was PBMCs. The origin of this receptor is a human donor in good health (CMV status not recorded). Some clones in this sample may be carry-over from other donors' samples. V usage is TRBV7-3 and J usage is TRBJ2-5; 10 nucleotides agree with TRBD2. Here the CDR3 DNA reads TGTGCCAGCAGCCGGACTAGCGGTCAAGAGACCCAGTACTTC. Amino acids: CASSRTSGQETQYF.